A single sample gave rise to the 27 T cell receptor beta chains below, sequenced in a study of regulatory T cells in long-lasting Graves disease. Construction of TCR beta libraries relied on iRepertoire HTBI primers and on Arm-PCR targeting CDR3 regions. TCRdb recomputed calls from the multiplex PCR reads with MiXCR, one row per CDR3 protein. The repertoire holds about 440,000 distinct CDR3 sequences, just under 15% seen once, with 15% to 20% in the top ten. Noted time point: newly diagnosed GD, antithyroid drugs for less than 3 months. RNA isolated from PBMCs was used to make the TCR library. The data also belong to a second study, concerning T cells in Graves' hyperthyroidism and ophthalmopathy.

The sequences come from peripheral blood mononuclear cells (PBMCs), collected at new diagnosis, from a patient treated with antithyroid drugs. Receptors originate from a young woman with Graves disease.

This clonotype was seen at least ten times. The chain has TRBV20-1 and TRBJ1-5, with D perhaps matching TRBD1 (6 bases). The V and J ends lost 0 bases and 9 bases respectively, with 18 bases between them. Germline V CDR1 and CDR2: DFQATT, SNEGSKA (reference sequence). The CDR3 consists of 15 residues. The CDR3 here is CSARDRVGAQGPQHF. CDR3 sequence (DNA): TGCAGTGCTAGAGATCGTGTGGGGGCGCAAGGGCCCCAGCATTTT.

The chain links TRBV28 to TRBJ2-3, with 16 bases aligning to TRBD2. The CDR3 contains 16 residues. V was pared by 6 bases and J by 10 bases, with 10 bases of the junction left unmatched. Germline V gene data show CDR1 as MDHEN and CDR2 as SYDVKM. Written as DNA, the CDR3 is TGTGCCAGCAGCTCCCTGGGACTAGCGGGAGGGGGTTCGCAGTATTTT. Its protein is CASSSLGLAGGGSQYF. The variable domain in full, completed from reference TRBV28 and TRBJ2-3, reads DVKVTQSSRYLVKRTGEKVFLECVQDMDHENMFWYRQDPGLGLRLIYFSYDVKMKEKGDIPEGYSVSREKKERFSLILESASTNQTSMYLCASSSLGLAGGGSQYFGPGTRLTVL.

This clonotype was found many times. The V and J genes are TRBV27 and TRBJ1-1, with D unresolved. The CDR3 covers 15 residues. Looked up from germline, CDR1 is MNHEY and CDR2 is SMNVEV (reference sequence). V lost 0 bases to trimming and J lost 3 bases, with 11 bases between them. DNA of the CDR3: TGTGCCAGCAGTTTATCTTTGGACGGAGACACTGAAGCTTTCTTT. Encoded protein: CASSLSLDGDTEAFF.

There are a few counts of this clonotype. This CDR3 fails to terminate in the conserved phenylalanine or tryptophan, so it likely reflects a read error. The chain uses TRBV28 and TRBJ1-2; D might be TRBD1 (5 bases). V lost 6 bases to trimming and J lost 2 bases, with 13 bases between them. CDR1 is MDHEN, CDR2 SYDVKM, per germline. The CDR3 length is 14 residues. The CDR3 region has the DNA TGTGCCAGCAGCCCCAGGGTTCTCAACTATGGCTACACCCTC. It codes for CASSPRVLNYGYTL.

This clonotype was seen repeatedly, ten times or more. The chain combines TRBV28 with TRBJ1-1; no firm D call. The germline V gene has CDR1 MDHEN and CDR2 SYDVKM. The CDR3 covers 14 residues. Trimming stripped 2 bases from V and 3 bases from J, with 10 bases between. CDR3 amino acids: CASSLNSLYTEAFF. The DNA for the CDR3 is TGTGCCAGCAGTTTAAACAGCCTATACACTGAAGCTTTCTTT.

This clonotype was picked up a small number of times. The chain uses TRBV7-8 and TRBJ1-3, with 8 bases that match TRBD1. The CDR3 has 16 amino acids. Germline V gene sequence: CDR1 SGHVS, CDR2 FQNEAQ. V lost 0 bases to trimming and J lost 2 bases; unmatched junction nucleotides: 3. The chain's CDR3 is CASSLAGQGAGNTIYF. The CDR3 DNA reads TGTGCCAGCAGCTTAGCAGGACAGGGCGCTGGAAACACCATATATTTT.

For this clonotype: This may be a read error, as it is one base from a much larger clone. The V call is TRBV11-3, the J call TRBJ2-4; TRBD2 might be the D (6 bases). CDR3 length: 13 residues. Germline CDR1 SGHNT, CDR2 YENEEA. The V end lost 3 bases, the J end lost 13 bases, and 16 bases lay between the germline ends. The CDR3 DNA is TGTGCCAGCAGCTTTGAGGGAGGCGGAGGGCAGTACTTC. Protein product: CASSFEGGGGQYF. Together with reference TRBV11-3 and TRBJ2-4, the CDR3 gives the full variable domain: EAGVVQSPRYKIIEKKQPVAFWCNPISGHNTLYWYLQNLGQGPELLIRYENEEAVDDSQLPKDRFSAERLKGVDSTLKIQPAELGDSAVYLCASSFEGGGGQYFGAGTRLSVL.

This clonotype was recorded at least ten times. The chain has TRBV13 and TRBJ2-5; D not resolved. The V end lost 8 bases, the J end lost 0 bases, and 19 bases lay between the germline ends. The CDR3 is 16 amino acids. Germline assignment: CDR1 PRHDT and CDR2 FYEKMQ (reference sequence). CDR3 in amino acids: CASQSQAESYQETQYF. CDR3 nucleotide sequence: TGTGCCAGCCAAAGTCAGGCAGAATCGTACCAAGAGACCCAGTACTTC.

In its sample, this clonotype was seen many times. This rearrangement joins TRBV10-3 to TRBJ2-2; 11 bases map to TRBD2. Germline V gene data show CDR1 as ENHRY and CDR2 as SYGVKD. This CDR3 is built from 14 residues. The ends lost 8 bases at V and 7 bases at J; junction bases unmatched: 6. The CDR3 spells CAIQLAGEVGELFF. The CDR3 DNA reads as TGTGCCATCCAACTAGCGGGAGAGGTCGGGGAGCTGTTTTTT.

This sequence joins TRBV19 and TRBJ2-6, with 9 bases that match TRBD1. Trimming at V came to 10 bases and at J to 2 bases, leaving 3 bases not matched to a gene. Germline V lookup: CDR1 LNHDA, CDR2 SQIVND (reference sequence). The CDR3 contains 14 residues. The CDR3 region has the DNA TGTGCCACCACAGGGGGCGCTGGGGCCAACGTCCTGACTTTC. Its protein product is CATTGGAGANVLTF.

This sequence joins TRBV6-2 or TRBV6-3 and TRBJ1-1, with TRBD1 matching over 8 bases. This CDR3 spans 15 amino acids. CDR1 is MNHEY and CDR2 is SVGEGT in the germline V gene. The V gene end was trimmed by 0 bases and the J gene end by 6 bases; junction bases not matched to a gene: 6. CDR3 residues: CASSYSDRGTAEAFF. Written as DNA, the CDR3 is TGTGCCAGCAGTTACTCAGACAGGGGTACGGCTGAAGCTTTCTTT.

The J gene is TRBJ2-3, the V gene TRBV10-3; 8 bases map to TRBD2. The CDR3 is made up of 17 amino acids. Germline-derived CDR1 and CDR2 are ENHRY and SYGVKD. V dropped 4 bases and J dropped 2; count of bases not matched to a gene: 11. The CDR3 nucleotides are TGTGCCATCAGTGGGCGTAACTTAGCGGGAAACACAGATACGCAGTATTTT. This encodes CAISGRNLAGNTDTQYF.

This clonotype has just a few counts. The J gene is TRBJ1-3, the V gene TRBV10-3; D unresolved. Germline V gene lookup returns CDR1 ENHRY and CDR2 SYGVKD. V dropped 8 bases and J dropped 7 bases, with 18 bases sitting between them. This CDR3 is built from 14 residues. The CDR3 sequence: CAIAVSIARNTIYF. CDR3 coding DNA: TGTGCCATCGCGGTCTCCATAGCTCGGAACACCATATATTTT.

The sample holds a few counts of this clonotype. The chain recombines TRBV10-1 with TRBJ2-7, with 10 bases that match TRBD1. The V gene end was trimmed by 3 bases and the J gene end by 6 bases; junction bases not matched to a gene: 2. Germline V gives CDR1 WNHNN, CDR2 SYGVQD (reference sequence). This CDR3 contains 13 residues. The CDR3 is CASSEGDRGEQYF. CDR3 nucleotides: TGCGCCAGCAGTGAAGGGGACAGGGGCGAGCAGTACTTC.

As concerns this clonotype: A clone one base away is much larger, so this may be a read error. For the CDR3, the DNA is TGTGCCAGCAGCTCGGACAGGGTCTATAGCTACACCTTC. Translation gives CASSSDRVYSYTF. V is TRBV12-3 or TRBV12-4 and J is TRBJ1-2, with 8 bases matching TRBD1. There are 13 residues in the CDR3.

J is TRBJ1-5 and V is TRBV29-1; the match to TRBD1 covers 7 bases. The germline CDR1 and CDR2 sequences are SQVTM and ANQGSEA. This CDR3 is 14 amino acids long. Trimming removed 7 bases from V and 4 bases from J; junction bases left unmatched: 10. Written as DNA, the CDR3 is TGCAGCGCAAAGCAGACAGGGTTAAATCAGCCCCAGCATTTT. Protein product: CSAKQTGLNQPQHF.

This clonotype was seen more than once but under ten times. The chain is built from TRBV29-1 and TRBJ2-7, with 7 bases fitting TRBD1. V was clipped by 3 bases and J by 4 bases; unmatched bases: 3. CDR1 is SQVTM, CDR2 ANQGSEA, per germline. The CDR3 has 12 residues. This CDR3 reads CSVETGWYEQYF. Written as DNA, the CDR3 is TGCAGCGTTGAGACAGGGTGGTACGAGCAGTACTTC.

This clonotype was seen at least ten times. This chain links TRBV11-1 with TRBJ2-1, with 8 positions matching TRBD2. The CDR3 sequence is 20 residues long. Germline loops: CDR1 SGHAT, CDR2 FQDESV (reference sequence). The junction had 20 bases not matched to a gene; V was cut back by 7 bases and J by 0 bases. As DNA, the CDR3 is TGTGCCAGCATCAAACGGGGGATACTAGCGGTCGTCCGCTCCTACAATGAGCAGTTCTTC. The encoded protein is CASIKRGILAVVRSYNEQFF. Drawing the rest from reference TRBV11-1 and TRBJ2-1, the complete variable domain is EAEVAQSPRYKITEKSQAVAFWCDPISGHATLYWYRQILGQGPELLVQFQDESVVDDSQLPKDRFSAERLKGVDSTLKIQPAELGDSAMYLCASIKRGILAVVRSYNEQFFGPGTRLTVL.

The chain employs TRBV7-2 and TRBJ1-6, with 8 bases aligning to TRBD1. After removal of 4 bases from V and 7 bases from J, the junction contained 6 bases not matched to a gene. There are 15 residues in the CDR3. Germline values: CDR1 SGHTA, CDR2 FQGNSA. The CDR3 nucleotides are TGTGCCAGCAGCTCCGGGACAGGCCAAAATTCACCCCTCCACTTT. This encodes CASSSGTGQNSPLHF.

This clonotype was observed many times. The rearrangement joins TRBV2 to TRBJ1-2; TRBD1 might be the D (5 bases). Germline values: CDR1 SNHLY, CDR2 FYNNEI. V gave up 3 bases and J gave up 1 base, with 6 bases separating them. This CDR3 spans 13 amino acids. CDR3 nucleotide sequence: TGTGCCAGCAGTGAGGGGGTTAACTATGGCTACACCTTC. It specifies CASSEGVNYGYTF. The full variable domain, with the rest looked up from reference TRBV2 and TRBJ1-2, is EPEVTQTPSHQVTQMGQEVILRCVPISNHLYFYWYRQILGQKVEFLVSFYNNEISEKSEIFDDQFSVERPDGSNFTLKIRSTKLEDSAMYFCASSEGVNYGYTFGSGTRLTVV.

This clonotype was recorded at least ten times. The chain employs TRBV20-1 and TRBJ1-1; D unresolved. The CDR3 loop spans 14 amino acids. Germline CDR1 and CDR2: DFQATT and SNEGSKA (reference sequence). V was cut by 1 base and J by 3 bases, with 12 bases left in between. Here the CDR3 reads CSARVEGTYTEAFF. The CDR3 coding sequence is TGCAGTGCTAGAGTCGAGGGAACTTACACTGAAGCTTTCTTT.

The J gene is TRBJ2-1, the V gene TRBV10-2; D may correspond to TRBD1 or TRBD2 (6 bases each). V shed 3 bases and J shed 4 bases, with 19 bases lying between them. The length of the CDR3 is 17 residues. Germline CDR1 is WSHSY and CDR2 is SAAADI. The DNA for the CDR3 is TGCGCCAGCAGTGAAGGGGGTGGAATAGGGGGGTACAATGAGCAGTTCTTC. It yields the protein CASSEGGGIGGYNEQFF.

The V call is TRBV19, the J call TRBJ2-1; TRBD1 matches at 9 bases. The last part of the DNA fits TRBJ2-4 better; the J call may be wrong. The CDR3 consists of 17 residues. The germline V gene encodes CDR1 LNHDA and CDR2 SQIVND (reference sequence). The CDR3 region has the DNA TGTGCCAGTAGTACCAAGGGGGGGACAGGGATTGCGAACATTCAGTACTTC. Its translation is CASSTKGGTGIANIQYF.

This clonotype was detected many times. The chain has TRBV20-1 and TRBJ2-1, with D perhaps matching TRBD2 (5 bases). Germline CDR1 and CDR2: DFQATT and SNEGSKA (reference sequence). The V end was cut by 1 base, the J end by 4 bases, with 11 bases between. CDR3 length equals 14 residues. This CDR3 is CSARGLLAYNEQFF. The CDR3 bases are TGCAGTGCTAGAGGCCTGCTAGCTTACAATGAGCAGTTCTTC.

This clonotype was recorded many times. The CDR3 region is CASSAGLAGGWNEQFF. As DNA, the CDR3 is TGTGCCAGCAGTGCAGGTTTAGCGGGAGGTTGGAATGAGCAGTTCTTC. This chain connects TRBV6-1 to TRBJ2-1; 10 bases align to TRBD2. The CDR3 spans 16 residues. V trimming: 4 bases; J trimming: 7 bases; junction bases outside the gene matches: 10. The germline gives CDR1 MNHNS, CDR2 SASEGT.

The count of this clonotype is one. The chain's CDR3 is CASQLRSGTALSGNTIYF. CDR3 nucleotides: TGTGCCAGCCAGCTGAGGTCCGGGACAGCCCTCTCTGGAAACACCATATATTTT. This chain joins TRBV19 and TRBJ1-3, with 7 bases identical to TRBD1. CDR1 and CDR2 from the germline V gene are LNHDA and SQIVND (reference sequence). V dropped 9 bases and J dropped 0; count of bases not matched to a gene: 17. The CDR3 loop spans 18 amino acids.

This clonotype was recorded a few times. The genes are TRBV5-1 and TRBJ1-2, with D perhaps matching TRBD1 (5 bases). The CDR3 sequence is 16 residues long. Germline values: CDR1 SGHRS, CDR2 YFSETQ. Deletions cut 0 bases from V and 6 bases from J, with 18 bases between. The CDR3 bases are TGCGCCAGCAGCTTGGTAGGGACCGAGACTATGAATGGCTACACCTTC. It yields the protein CASSLVGTETMNGYTF.